The 28 T cell receptor beta chains in this list originate from one sample, sequenced in a study of OX40 agonist ivuxolimab in advanced cancers. TCRdb's copy holds only in-frame clones and misses some; the assay was immunoSEQ multiplex PCR. The profile shows more than 65,000 clones, just under 80% of them singletons. Source: CD4+ or CD8+ T cells sorted from blood, taken in a trial of the OX40 agonist ivuxolimab. These receptors were obtained from an adult with an advanced solid tumor such as melanoma, head and neck, liver or kidney cancer.

This chain joins TRBV7-8 and TRBJ1-1; D not resolved. V was shortened by 4 bases and J by 1 base, with 13 bases between the two germline ends. Germline CDR1 SGHVS, CDR2 FQNEAQ. This CDR3 is 15 amino acids long. The CDR3 DNA follows: TGTGCCAGCAGCTCGCAGGTCACGAGGAACACTGAAGCTTTCTTT. Translation gives CASSSQVTRNTEAFF. The variable domain in full, completed from reference TRBV7-8 and TRBJ1-1, reads GAGVSQSPRYKVAKRGQDVALRCDPISGHVSLFWYQQALGQGPEFLTYFQNEAQLDKSGLPSDRFFAERPEGSVSTLKIQRTQQEDSAVYLCASSSQVTRNTEAFFGQGTRLTVV.

Ten or more counts support this clone. The chain links TRBV19 to TRBJ2-1; 10 bases are a match to TRBD2. The length of the CDR3 is 16 residues. After removal of 6 bases from V and 0 bases from J, the junction contained 5 bases not matched to a gene. Germline V gene data show CDR1 as LNHDA and CDR2 as SQIVND (reference sequence). The CDR3 here is CASSPSGSSSYNEQFF. CDR3 in DNA: TGTGCCAGTAGCCCTAGCGGGAGCTCCTCCTACAATGAGCAGTTCTTC.

The rearrangement uses TRBV30 and TRBJ1-2; no clear D. V was shortened by 0 bases and J by 6 bases, with 8 bases between the two germline ends. The germline V gene has CDR1 GTSNPN and CDR2 SVGIG (reference sequence). The CDR3 has 12 residues. The CDR3 loop is CAWSVSLDGYTF. The CDR3 coding sequence is TGTGCCTGGAGTGTATCGTTGGATGGCTACACCTTC.

The chain couples TRBV19 to TRBJ1-1; 10 bases map to TRBD1. Germline V gene sequence: CDR1 LNHDA, CDR2 SQIVND (reference sequence). V lost 9 bases and J lost 1; bases outside the gene matches: 8. This CDR3 is built from 15 residues. The CDR3 here is CASRDRGAENTEAFF. CDR3 bases: TGTGCCAGCCGGGACAGGGGTGCGGAGAACACTGAAGCTTTCTTT.

The genes are TRBV11-2 and TRBJ1-2; TRBD1 matches 10 bases. CDR1 SGHAT and CDR2 FQNNGV come from the germline V gene. The V segment lost 8 bases and the J segment 1 base; nucleotides outside the gene matches: 7. The CDR3 is made up of 15 amino acids. This CDR3 is CASRDRGGLNYGYTF. The CDR3 DNA reads TGTGCCAGCCGGGACAGGGGTGGCCTTAACTATGGCTACACCTTC.

The rearrangement links TRBV6-4 to TRBJ2-2; D not certain. V was clipped by 6 bases and J by 3 bases, with 20 bases between them. CDR3 length: 17 residues. Per the germline V gene, CDR1 is MRHNA and CDR2 is SNTAGT. CDR3 in amino acids: CASSKWPSRDYTGELFF. CDR3 coding DNA: TGTGCCAGCAGCAAATGGCCCTCAAGGGATTACACCGGGGAGCTGTTTTTT.

The CDR3 DNA is TGTGCCAGCAGCGCTAGCGGCCAAAGCTCCTACGAGCAGTACTTC. This sequence encodes CASSASGQSSYEQYF. V and J are TRBV6-5 and TRBJ2-7; 7 bases agree with TRBD2. V lost 6 bases to trimming and J lost 0 bases; unmatched junction nucleotides: 8. Germline V gene sequence: CDR1 MNHEY, CDR2 SVGAGI. CDR3 length: 15 amino acids.

The V gene is TRBV5-5, the J gene TRBJ2-2; possibly TRBD2 for D (6 bases). Germline values: CDR1 SGHKS, CDR2 YYEKEE (reference sequence). CDR3 size: 14 residues. Between the trimmed V and J ends, which lost 4 bases and 5 bases, there was a span of 12 bases. The DNA for the CDR3 is TGTGCCAGCAGCCGGGACTTATTGACCGGGGAGCTGTTTTTT. Translated: CASSRDLLTGELFF.

The chain links TRBV2 to TRBJ1-5; 9 bases agree with TRBD1. This CDR3 comprises 15 residues. Germline V gives CDR1 SNHLY, CDR2 FYNNEI. V lost 8 bases and J lost 3; bases outside the gene matches: 8. The CDR3 region is CASGNRDRVNQPQHF. In DNA form, the CDR3 reads TGTGCCAGCGGGAACCGGGACAGGGTCAATCAGCCCCAGCATTTT.

The chain employs TRBV2 and TRBJ2-3, with TRBD2 as a possible D gene (6 bases). CDR1 and CDR2 (germline): SNHLY, FYNNEI. The CDR3 runs 16 residues. V lost 10 bases to trimming and J lost 3 bases, with 23 bases between them. CDR3 bases: TGTGCCATCAACAGGAGCCCTTCCGGGGGAACAGATACGCAGTATTTT. Encoded protein: CAINRSPSGGTDTQYF.

The CDR3 nucleotides read TGCGCCAGCAGCTTGGCCGGGGGGAGAATGTACGAGCAGTACTTC. The encoded protein is CASSLAGGRMYEQYF. This chain uses TRBV5-1 with TRBJ2-7; TRBD2 aligns across 7 bases. This CDR3 has 15 residues. With V trimmed by 0 bases and J by 4 bases, 7 bases remained unmatched. In germline, CDR1 is SGHRS, CDR2 YFSETQ. The entire variable domain, with the rest obtained from reference TRBV5-1 and TRBJ2-7, is as follows: KAGVTQTPRYLIKTRGQQVTLSCSPISGHRSVSWYQQTPGQGLQFLFEYFSETQRNKGNFPGRFSGRQFSNSRSEMNVSTLELGDSALYLCASSLAGGRMYEQYFGPGTRLTVT.

The table lists this clone with a count of one. The J gene is TRBJ2-5, the V gene TRBV28, with D possibly being TRBD2 (5 bases). CDR1 is MDHEN and CDR2 is SYDVKM in the germline V gene. V lost 1 base and J 4 bases, leaving 22 bases between the germline ends. The CDR3 is 18 residues long. CDR3 protein: CASSLYRIRQVEGETQYF. The CDR3 nucleotides are TGTGCCAGCAGTTTATATCGTATAAGGCAGGTCGAGGGAGAGACCCAGTACTTC.

J is TRBJ2-5 and V is TRBV6-5; D is perhaps TRBD1 or TRBD2 (5 bases each). Trimming took off 5 bases at V and 5 bases at J, with 18 bases between the two ends. Germline V CDR1 and CDR2: MNHEY, SVGAGI. This CDR3 has 15 amino acids. The CDR3 DNA sequence: TGTGCCAGCAGTCTAATGGGGTGGGGACGGGAGACCCAGTACTTC. It encodes CASSLMGWGRETQYF.

V is TRBV23-1 and J is TRBJ2-3, with a possible D match to TRBD2 (5 bases). TRBV23-1 is noted as an ORF with a role that remains uncertain. The length of the CDR3 is 18 residues. The V and J ends lost 2 bases and 2 bases respectively, with 20 bases between them. The DNA for the CDR3 is TGCGCCAGCAGTCAACCCAAAGTGTTTAGCGCGGACACAGATACGCAGTATTTT. Translation: CASSQPKVFSADTDTQYF.

The chain carries TRBV2 and TRBJ2-1, with 8 bases identical to TRBD2. Trimming removed 7 bases from V and 3 bases from J; junction bases left unmatched: 5. This CDR3 is 14 amino acids long. The V gene's germline CDR1 is SNHLY and CDR2 FYNNEI. CDR3 protein: CASTRAGVYNEQFF. CDR3 bases: TGTGCCAGCACAAGAGCGGGGGTCTACAATGAGCAGTTCTTC.

V gene TRBV19 combines with J gene TRBJ2-7, with D perhaps matching TRBD2 (7 bases). V lost 7 bases to trimming and J lost 2 bases, with 15 bases between them. The CDR3 consists of 14 residues. Germline V gene sequence: CDR1 LNHDA, CDR2 SQIVND (reference sequence). CDR3 bases: TGTGCCAGTAACCGGGGGGCGGGCCCCTACGAGCAGTACTTC. This gives the protein CASNRGAGPYEQYF.

The chain uses TRBV28 and TRBJ1-6, with D perhaps TRBD1 (6 bases). Trimming pared 4 bases from V and 0 bases from J, leaving 16 bases between. The CDR3 length is 18 residues. The germline V gene encodes CDR1 MDHEN and CDR2 SYDVKM. CDR3 bases: TGTGCCAGCAGTTCACTGACAGGAAGGAGCTCCTATAATTCACCCCTCCACTTT. Translated, it gives CASSSLTGRSSYNSPLHF.

The CDR3: CASSTRTNGANVLTF. The CDR3 coding sequence is TGTGCCAGTAGTACCCGGACTAATGGGGCCAACGTCCTGACTTTC. The chain combines TRBV19 with TRBJ2-6; D may be TRBD2 (6 bases). Germline V gene data show CDR1 as LNHDA and CDR2 as SQIVND (reference sequence). The CDR3 sequence is 15 residues long. Trimming left V 4 bases short and J 3 bases short, with 10 bases between.

The chain links TRBV7-7 to TRBJ1-4; tentative D call: TRBD1 (6 bases). Trimming pared 1 base from V and 8 bases from J, leaving 14 bases between. CDR3 size: 15 residues. In germline, CDR1 is SSHAT, CDR2 FNYEAQ (reference sequence). The CDR3 DNA sequence: TGTGCCAGCAGCTTAGGATCAGGGGCTCGCGAAAAACTGTTTTTT. Its protein is CASSLGSGAREKLFF.

V is TRBV11-3 and J is TRBJ2-5; D unclear. Germline V gives CDR1 SGHNT, CDR2 YENEEA. The CDR3 sequence is 13 residues long. V lost 3 bases and J 1 base, leaving 6 bases between the germline ends. The CDR3 loop reads CASSFPPQETQYF. For the CDR3, the DNA is TGTGCCAGCAGCTTTCCACCCCAAGAGACCCAGTACTTC.

The chain couples TRBV5-1 to TRBJ1-1; TRBD1 matches at 7 bases. The CDR3 contains 14 residues. Germline V gene data show CDR1 as SGHRS and CDR2 as YFSETQ. V lost 1 base, J lost 4 bases, and 4 bases stayed unmatched. CDR3 sequence reads: CASSLPGGGTEAFF. For the CDR3, the DNA is TGCGCCAGCAGCTTGCCAGGGGGAGGCACTGAAGCTTTCTTT.

The gene calls are TRBV27 and TRBJ2-3; 8 bases align to TRBD2. V gave up 4 bases and J gave up 2 bases; unmatched junction bases: 8. The CDR3 extends over 16 amino acids. The germline V gene encodes CDR1 MNHEY and CDR2 SMNVEV (reference sequence). The CDR3 bases are TGTGCCAGCAGTTCGGGACTAGGGGGGCACACAGATACGCAGTATTTT. This codes for CASSSGLGGHTDTQYF.

The table lists this clone with a count of one. In nucleotides, the CDR3 is TGTGCCAGCTCGCCCCGGGCTAGAGGCACCGGGGAGCTGTTTTTT. Protein product: CASSPRARGTGELFF. The chain links TRBV18 to TRBJ2-2; D remains ambiguous. CDR1 KGHSH and CDR2 LQKENI come from the germline V gene. Trimming took off 6 bases at V and 4 bases at J, with 15 bases between the two ends. The CDR3 sequence is 15 residues long. The full variable domain, with the rest looked up from reference TRBV18 and TRBJ2-2, is NAGVMQNPRHLVRRRGQEARLRCSPMKGHSHVYWYRQLPEEGLKFMVYLQKENIIDESGMPKERFSAEFPKEGPSILRIQQVVRGDSAAYFCASSPRARGTGELFFGEGSRLTVL.

J is TRBJ2-1 and V is TRBV5-1; D gene unclear. The CDR3 is 15 residues long. Trimming left V 0 bases short and J 0 bases short, with 7 bases between. The V gene's germline CDR1 is SGHRS and CDR2 YFSETQ. The CDR3 bases are TGCGCCAGCAGCTTGGAAAGTTCCTCCTACAATGAGCAGTTCTTC. As protein: CASSLESSSYNEQFF.

This chain joins TRBV6-6 and TRBJ1-5; a weak D match, TRBD1 (6 bases). CDR1 MNHNY and CDR2 SVGAGI come from the germline V gene (reference sequence). Between the trimmed V and J ends, which lost 7 bases and 9 bases, there was a span of 19 bases. The CDR3 runs 14 residues. CDR3 sequence (DNA): TGTGCCAGCACCATGGGCCCAGGGGCCCGGCCCCAGCATTTT. The encoded protein is CASTMGPGARPQHF.

The chain's CDR3 is CASSQEGVMDTEAFF. CDR3 sequence (DNA): TGCGCCAGCAGCCAGGAGGGGGTGATGGACACTGAAGCTTTCTTT. The rearrangement joins TRBV4-1 to TRBJ1-1; D is perhaps TRBD1 (6 bases). Looked up from germline, CDR1 is MGHRA and CDR2 is YSYEKL. V dropped 3 bases and J dropped 3 bases, with 14 bases sitting between them. The CDR3 covers 15 residues.

The chain carries TRBV10-2 and TRBJ2-2; D not certain. The V and J ends lost 4 bases and 7 bases respectively, with 10 bases between them. There are 13 residues in the CDR3. Looked up from germline, CDR1 is WSHSY and CDR2 is SAAADI. CDR3 nucleotides: TGCGCCAGCAGTGTGGGGTCGGGCGGGGAGCTGTTTTTT. It yields the protein CASSVGSGGELFF.

This clone was picked up a small number of times. V and J are TRBV27 and TRBJ1-1; D is perhaps TRBD1 (5 bases). Germline CDR1 MNHEY, CDR2 SMNVEV (reference sequence). CDR3 size: 14 residues. V was trimmed by 6 bases and J by 8 bases, leaving 19 bases between them. The CDR3 region is CASRALGHRNEAFF. The CDR3 region has the DNA TGTGCCAGCAGGGCCTTGGGGCACAGAAACGAAGCTTTCTTT.